This entry is about one T cell receptor (beta chain). Its antigen target is currently unknown. No much larger clonotype is one base removed from it; base qualities were not supplied. Spanning cysteine to phenylalanine, the CDR3 consists of 18 amino acids. Only the CDR3 portion is preserved as DNA: 54 bases, with reading frame beginning at the first base. From V the trimming removes 0 bases and from J it removes 4 bases, while the gene matches leave 7 bases of the junction unaccounted for. CDR1 and CDR2 are drawn from the germline V gene: SGHDT, YYEEEE. This record belongs to a study of T cells in localized non-small cell lung cancer (dated by TCRdb to the early 2020s). For the wider study: T cell repertoires of 200 to 250 early-stage NSCLC patients were analyzed, with tumors being compared against uninvolved tumor-adjacent lungs. The cohort was made up of hundreds of treatment-naive NSCLC patients whose localized lung tumors had been resected. A mean age of around 66 years was recorded for the NSCLC patients, of whom under 150 were male and 95 to 110 were female.

Points the paper makes about the study in general: Because of the exploratory design, TCR variables were selected using unadjusted p-values without false-discovery rate correction. Of the top 100 tumor clones, a median of 57 were detected in paired uninvolved adjacent lung; roughly 26 were also among that lung's top 100. Uninvolved tumor-adjacent lung showed the highest T cell clonality, higher than tumor, which suggests more focused antigenic responses in the adjacent lung. Because multi-region tumor sequencing was not performed, intratumor heterogeneity could not be ruled out. Longer overall survival was associated with higher T cell density in blood, whereas shorter survival was associated with higher clonality in adjacent lung.

TCR beta CDR3 regions were sequenced from DNA using the immunoSEQ Assay. Per the authors' processing: T cell density was computed as TCR beta template counts normalized to usable DNA estimated by amplifying housekeeping genes. Richness was estimated using the preseqR package, with extrapolation to 400,000 templates for PBMC samples and to 120,000 templates for tissue samples. Clonality was defined as one minus Pielou's evenness. Differential abundance testing on productive amino-acid clonotypes, with a minimum total count of 5 and an alpha of 0.1, was used to identify tissue-enriched TCRs. The Jaccard Index and the Morisita Overlap Index were used to measure repertoire overlap between compartments. GLIPH grouped TCR beta CDR3s together with public tetramer-defined viral CDR3s, and a viral motif had to include at least three viral sequences and also show V-gene enrichment. As stored in TCRdb, this immuneACCESS dataset retains in-frame rearrangements with V and J assigned. A fraction of the clones does not appear; measured against another copy, unresolved V genes explain less than half of the discrepancy, and the remainder lacks a known reason. The V and J calls and the clone size are those of that table, but D and trimming were determined from the DNA. Recorded for this sample are tens of thousands of clones; less than 90% of them occurred a single time. Approximately 30% of the sample rests with the top ten.

At diagnosis, peripheral blood, uninvolved tumor-adjacent lung and tumor were collected and were preserved as a mix of fresh-frozen and FFPE material. For TCR repertoire profiling, the blood samples were analyzed as peripheral blood mononuclear cells. The chain is made from TRBV5-6 and TRBJ2-5; the junction holds 15 bases that match TRBD2. The source is a male donor aged 60 or older with stage I squamous cell lung carcinoma. The material was peripheral blood, obtained before any cancer treatment. Here the CDR3 is given as CASSLAGTSGRKGETQYF. In nucleotide form, the sequence is TGTGCCAGCAGCTTGGCGGGGACTAGCGGGAGGAAAGGAGAGACCCAGTACTTC.